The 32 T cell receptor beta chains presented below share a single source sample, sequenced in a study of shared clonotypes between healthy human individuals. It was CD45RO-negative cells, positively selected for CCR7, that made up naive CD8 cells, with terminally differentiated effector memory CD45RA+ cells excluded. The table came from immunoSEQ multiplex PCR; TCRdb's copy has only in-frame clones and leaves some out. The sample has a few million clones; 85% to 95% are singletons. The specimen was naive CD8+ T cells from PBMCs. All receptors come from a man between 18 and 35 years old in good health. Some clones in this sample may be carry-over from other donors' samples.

CDR3 protein: CASSLRAGVSYEQYF. The CDR3 DNA is TGTGCCAGCAGTTTGAGAGCGGGAGTATCCTACGAGCAGTACTTC. The chain combines TRBV27 with TRBJ2-7, with 8 bases lining up with TRBD2. This CDR3 is built from 15 residues. The ends lost 3 bases at V and 1 base at J; junction bases unmatched: 5. Germline CDR1 MNHEY, CDR2 SMNVEV (reference sequence).

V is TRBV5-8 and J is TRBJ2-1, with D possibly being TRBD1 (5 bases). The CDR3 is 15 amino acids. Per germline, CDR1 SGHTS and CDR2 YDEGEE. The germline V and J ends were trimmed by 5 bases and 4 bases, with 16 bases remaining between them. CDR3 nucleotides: TGTGCCAGCAGTCGCTCCAGGGATTTTTACAATGAGCAGTTCTTC. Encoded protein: CASSRSRDFYNEQFF. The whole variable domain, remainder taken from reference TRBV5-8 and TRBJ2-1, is EAGVTQSPTHLIKTRGQQATLRCSPISGHTSVYWYQQALGLGLQFLLWYDEGEERNRGNFPPRFSGRQFPNYSSELNVNALELEDSALYLCASSRSRDFYNEQFFGPGTRLTVL.

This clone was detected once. The CDR3 coding sequence is TGTGCCAGTAGTGGGGCAGGACTCTACAATGAGCAGTTCTTC. Its protein is CASSGAGLYNEQFF. The genes are TRBV19 and TRBJ2-1, with D perhaps TRBD1 or TRBD2 (5 bases each). Germline CDR1 reads LNHDA; CDR2 reads SQIVND (reference sequence). The CDR3 runs 14 residues. V lost 5 bases and J 3 bases, leaving 11 bases between the germline ends.

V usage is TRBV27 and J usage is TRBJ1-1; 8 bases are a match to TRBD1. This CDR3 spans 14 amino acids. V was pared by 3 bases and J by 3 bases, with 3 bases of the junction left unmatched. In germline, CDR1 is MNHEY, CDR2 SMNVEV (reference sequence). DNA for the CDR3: TGTGCCAGCAGTTTCGGACAGGGCTACACTGAAGCTTTCTTT. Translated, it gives CASSFGQGYTEAFF.

The CDR3 reads CASSLGVLGVGWKTQYF. The CDR3 coding sequence is TGCGCCAGCAGCTTGGGGGTACTCGGGGTAGGTTGGAAGACCCAGTACTTC. The chain uses TRBV5-1 and TRBJ2-5; D is perhaps TRBD2 (5 bases). The germline CDR1 and CDR2 sequences are SGHRS and YFSETQ. The CDR3 totals 17 residues. The ends were cut back, 0 bases at V and 6 bases at J, with 21 bases in the middle.

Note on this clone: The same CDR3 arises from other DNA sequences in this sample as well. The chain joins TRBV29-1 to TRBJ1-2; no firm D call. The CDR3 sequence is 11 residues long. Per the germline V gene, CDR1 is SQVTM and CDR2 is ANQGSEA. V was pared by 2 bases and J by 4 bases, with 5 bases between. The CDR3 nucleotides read TGCAGCGTTGAACGCCGCTATGGCTACACCTTC. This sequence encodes CSVERRYGYTF.

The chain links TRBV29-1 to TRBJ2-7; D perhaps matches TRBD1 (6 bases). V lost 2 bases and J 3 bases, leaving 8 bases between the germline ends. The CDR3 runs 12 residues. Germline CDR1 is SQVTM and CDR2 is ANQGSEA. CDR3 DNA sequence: TGCAGCGTTGAAACGACAGGCTACGAGCAGTACTTC. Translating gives CSVETTGYEQYF.

CDR3 DNA sequence: TGTGCCAGTAGCCACGTCGACAGGGATCCAGATACGCAGTATTTT. Protein sequence: CASSHVDRDPDTQYF. The chain uses TRBV19 and TRBJ2-3, with 7 positions matching TRBD1. Unmatched junction bases numbered 10, after V lost 6 bases and J lost 4 bases. The length of the CDR3 is 15 residues. From germline, CDR1 is LNHDA and CDR2 SQIVND (reference sequence).

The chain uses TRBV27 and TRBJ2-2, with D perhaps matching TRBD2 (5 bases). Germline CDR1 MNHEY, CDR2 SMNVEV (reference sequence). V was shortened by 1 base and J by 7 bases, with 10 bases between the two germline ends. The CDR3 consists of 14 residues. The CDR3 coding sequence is TGTGCCAGCAGTTTATATACGGGGAACGGGGAGCTGTTTTTT. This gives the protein CASSLYTGNGELFF.

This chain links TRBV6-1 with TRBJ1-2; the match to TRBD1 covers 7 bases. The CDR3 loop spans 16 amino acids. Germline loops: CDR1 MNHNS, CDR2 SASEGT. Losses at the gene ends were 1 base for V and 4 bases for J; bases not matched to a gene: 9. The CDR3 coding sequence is TGTGCCAGCAGTGAAGTTCCTAACAGGGGCCCCTATGGCTACACCTTC. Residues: CASSEVPNRGPYGYTF.

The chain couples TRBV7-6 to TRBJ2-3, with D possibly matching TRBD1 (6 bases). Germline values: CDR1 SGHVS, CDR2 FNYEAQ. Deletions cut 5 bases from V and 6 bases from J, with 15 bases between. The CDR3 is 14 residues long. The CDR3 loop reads CASSKRGIDDTQYF. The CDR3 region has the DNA TGTGCCAGCAGCAAGAGGGGGATCGACGATACGCAGTATTTT. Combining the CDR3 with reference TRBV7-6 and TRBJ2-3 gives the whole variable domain GAGVSQSPRYKVTKRGQDVALRCDPISGHVSLYWYRQALGQGPEFLTYFNYEAQQDKSGLPNDRFSAERPEGSISTLTIQRTEQRDSAMYRCASSKRGIDDTQYFGPGTRLTVL.

The CDR3 loop reads CAWTVWGDQGNTIYF. The CDR3 region has the DNA TGTGCCTGGACGGTTTGGGGTGATCAGGGAAACACCATATATTTT. The V and J genes are TRBV30 and TRBJ1-3; unclear D gene. This CDR3 has 15 residues. Trimming took off 4 bases at V and 4 bases at J, with 17 bases between the two ends. Germline assignment: CDR1 GTSNPN and CDR2 SVGIG (reference sequence).

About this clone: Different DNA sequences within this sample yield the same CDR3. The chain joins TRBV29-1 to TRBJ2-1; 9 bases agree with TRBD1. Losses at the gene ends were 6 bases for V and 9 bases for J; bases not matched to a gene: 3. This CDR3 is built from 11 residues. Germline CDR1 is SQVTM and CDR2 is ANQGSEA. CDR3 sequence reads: CSVRQGGEQFF. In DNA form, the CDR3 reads TGCAGCGTGCGACAGGGGGGTGAGCAGTTCTTC.

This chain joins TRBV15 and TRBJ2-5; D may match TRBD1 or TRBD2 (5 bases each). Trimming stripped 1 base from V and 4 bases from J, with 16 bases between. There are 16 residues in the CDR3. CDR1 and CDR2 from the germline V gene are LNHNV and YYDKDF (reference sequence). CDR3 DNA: TGTGCCACCAGCAGAGGAGGGGTAAGAAGATTAGAGACCCAGTACTTC. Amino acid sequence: CATSRGGVRRLETQYF.

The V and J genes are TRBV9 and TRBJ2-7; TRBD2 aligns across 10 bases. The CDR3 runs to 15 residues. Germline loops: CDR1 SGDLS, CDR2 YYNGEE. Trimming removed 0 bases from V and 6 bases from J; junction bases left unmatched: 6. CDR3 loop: CASSVGGGTSAEQYF. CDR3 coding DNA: TGTGCCAGCAGCGTAGGTGGGGGGACTAGCGCCGAGCAGTACTTC.

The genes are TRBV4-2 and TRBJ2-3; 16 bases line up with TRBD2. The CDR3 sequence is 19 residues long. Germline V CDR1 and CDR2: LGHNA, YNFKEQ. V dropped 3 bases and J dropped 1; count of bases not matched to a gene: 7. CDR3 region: CASSHPGLAGGLGTDTQYF. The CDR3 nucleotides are TGTGCCAGCAGCCATCCGGGACTAGCGGGAGGGTTAGGCACAGATACGCAGTATTTT.

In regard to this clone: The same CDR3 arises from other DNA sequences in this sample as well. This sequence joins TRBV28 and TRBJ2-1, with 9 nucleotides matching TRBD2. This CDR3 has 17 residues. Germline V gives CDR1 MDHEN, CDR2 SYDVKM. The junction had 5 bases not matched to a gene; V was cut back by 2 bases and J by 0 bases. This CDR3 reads CASSLRLAGSSYNEQFF. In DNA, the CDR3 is TGTGCCAGCAGTTTACGGCTAGCGGGAAGCTCCTACAATGAGCAGTTCTTC.

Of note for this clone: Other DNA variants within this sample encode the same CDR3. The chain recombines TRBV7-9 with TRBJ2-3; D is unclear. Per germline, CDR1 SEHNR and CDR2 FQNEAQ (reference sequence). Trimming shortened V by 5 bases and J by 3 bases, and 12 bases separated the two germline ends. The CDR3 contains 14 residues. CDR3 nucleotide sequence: TGTGCCAGCAGCCACACCTCGGTTACAGATACGCAGTATTTT. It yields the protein CASSHTSVTDTQYF.

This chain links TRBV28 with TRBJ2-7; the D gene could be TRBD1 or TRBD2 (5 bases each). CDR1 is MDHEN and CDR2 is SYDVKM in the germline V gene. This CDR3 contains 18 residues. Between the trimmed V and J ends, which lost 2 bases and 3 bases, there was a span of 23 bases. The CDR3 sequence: CASSLTSIREIADYEQYF. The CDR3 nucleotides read TGTGCCAGCAGTTTAACCTCAATCAGGGAGATAGCAGACTACGAGCAGTACTTC.

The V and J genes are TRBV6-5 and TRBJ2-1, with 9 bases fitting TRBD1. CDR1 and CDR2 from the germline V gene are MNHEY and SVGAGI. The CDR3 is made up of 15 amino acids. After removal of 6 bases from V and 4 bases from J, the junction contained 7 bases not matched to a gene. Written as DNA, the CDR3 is TGTGCCAGCAGAATGGACAGGGGAGGGTACAATGAGCAGTTCTTC. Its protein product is CASRMDRGGYNEQFF.

The CDR3, as DNA: TGTGCCAGCAGTCCCGGGACTAGCCTGTACGAGCAGTACTTC. Its protein product is CASSPGTSLYEQYF. This rearrangement joins TRBV6-5 to TRBJ2-7; 9 bases match TRBD2. Germline CDR1 and CDR2: MNHEY and SVGAGI. The V segment lost 5 bases and the J segment 4 bases; nucleotides outside the gene matches: 6. The CDR3 totals 14 residues.

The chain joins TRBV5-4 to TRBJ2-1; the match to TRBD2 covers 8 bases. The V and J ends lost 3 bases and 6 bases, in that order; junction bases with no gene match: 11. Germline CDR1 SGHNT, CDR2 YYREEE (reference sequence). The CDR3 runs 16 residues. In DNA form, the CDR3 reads TGTGCCAGCAGCTCGACGGCCAGCGGGAGTCCCAATGAGCAGTTCTTC. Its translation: CASSSTASGSPNEQFF.

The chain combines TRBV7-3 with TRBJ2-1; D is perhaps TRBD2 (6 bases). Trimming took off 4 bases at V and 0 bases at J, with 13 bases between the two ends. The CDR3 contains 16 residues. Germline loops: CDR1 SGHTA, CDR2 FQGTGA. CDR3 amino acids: CASSSTPAGSYNEQFF. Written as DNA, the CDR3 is TGTGCCAGCAGCTCTACTCCAGCGGGCTCCTACAATGAGCAGTTCTTC.

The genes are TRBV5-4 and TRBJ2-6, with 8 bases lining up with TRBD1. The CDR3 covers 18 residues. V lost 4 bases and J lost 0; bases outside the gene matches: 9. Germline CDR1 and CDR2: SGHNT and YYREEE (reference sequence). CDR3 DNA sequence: TGTGCCAGCAGCCTGGATGGACAGGGCAACTCTGGGGCCAACGTCCTGACTTTC. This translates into CASSLDGQGNSGANVLTF. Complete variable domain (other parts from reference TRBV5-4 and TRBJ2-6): ETGVTQSPTHLIKTRGQQVTLRCSSQSGHNTVSWYQQALGQGPQFIFQYYREEENGRGNFPPRFSGLQFPNYSSELNVNALELDDSALYLCASSLDGQGNSGANVLTFGAGSRLTVL.

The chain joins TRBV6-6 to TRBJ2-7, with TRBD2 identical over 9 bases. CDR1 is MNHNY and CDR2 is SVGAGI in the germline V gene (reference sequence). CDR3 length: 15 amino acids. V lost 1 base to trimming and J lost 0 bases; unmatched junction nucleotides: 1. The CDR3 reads CASSYWTSDSYEQYF. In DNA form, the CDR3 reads TGTGCCAGCAGTTACTGGACTAGCGACTCCTACGAGCAGTACTTC.

This CDR3 reads CASSAWGDKQYF. CDR3 sequence (DNA): TGTGCCAGCAGTGCCTGGGGAGATAAGCAGTACTTC. V usage is TRBV25-1 and J usage is TRBJ2-7; D is perhaps TRBD2 (5 bases). CDR3 size: 12 residues. Between the trimmed V and J ends, which lost 4 bases and 8 bases, there was a span of 12 bases. The germline gives CDR1 MGHDK, CDR2 SYGVNS.

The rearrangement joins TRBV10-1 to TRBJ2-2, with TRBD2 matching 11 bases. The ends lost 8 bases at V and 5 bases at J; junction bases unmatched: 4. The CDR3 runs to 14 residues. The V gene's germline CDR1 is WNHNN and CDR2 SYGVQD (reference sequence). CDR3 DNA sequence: TGCGCCAGCTACCGACTAGCGGGAACCGGGGAGCTGTTTTTT. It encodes CASYRLAGTGELFF.

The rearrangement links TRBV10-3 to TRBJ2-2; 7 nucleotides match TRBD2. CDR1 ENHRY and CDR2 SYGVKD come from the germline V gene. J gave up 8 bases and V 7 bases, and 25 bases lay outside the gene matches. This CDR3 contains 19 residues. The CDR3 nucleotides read TGTGCCATCAAACACGTAACGAAGGTGGGAGGGCTTCTTGGGGGGGAGCTGTTTTTT. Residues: CAIKHVTKVGGLLGGELFF.

The CDR3 spells CASSPGLGRAEKLFF. CDR3 in DNA: TGTGCCAGCAGCCCCGGGTTAGGACGGGCGGAAAAACTGTTTTTT. V usage is TRBV13 and J usage is TRBJ1-4; D is unresolved. This CDR3 has 15 amino acids. CDR1 PRHDT and CDR2 FYEKMQ come from the germline V gene (reference sequence). V lost 5 bases and J lost 8, with 18 bases in between.

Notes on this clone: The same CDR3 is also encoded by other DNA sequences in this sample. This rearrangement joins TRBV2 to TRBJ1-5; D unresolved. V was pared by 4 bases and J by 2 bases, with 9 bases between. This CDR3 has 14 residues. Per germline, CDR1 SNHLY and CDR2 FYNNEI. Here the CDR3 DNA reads TGTGCCAGCAGTGTTTGGGGTGGCAATCAGCCCCAGCATTTT. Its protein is CASSVWGGNQPQHF. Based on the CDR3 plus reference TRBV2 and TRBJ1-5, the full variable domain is EPEVTQTPSHQVTQMGQEVILRCVPISNHLYFYWYRQILGQKVEFLVSFYNNEISEKSEIFDDQFSVERPDGSNFTLKIRSTKLEDSAMYFCASSVWGGNQPQHFGDGTRLSIL.

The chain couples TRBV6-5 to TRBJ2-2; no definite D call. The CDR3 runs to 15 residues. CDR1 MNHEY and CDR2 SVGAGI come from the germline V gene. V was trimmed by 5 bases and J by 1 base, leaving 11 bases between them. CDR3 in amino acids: CASSARRGNTGELFF. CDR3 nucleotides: TGTGCCAGCAGTGCCCGGAGAGGGAACACCGGGGAGCTGTTTTTT.

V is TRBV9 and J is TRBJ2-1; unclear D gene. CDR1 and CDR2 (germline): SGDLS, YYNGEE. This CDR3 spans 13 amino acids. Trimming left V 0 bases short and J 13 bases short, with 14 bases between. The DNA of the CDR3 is TGTGCCAGCAGCGTAGCTGCTGGCCCCCACCAGTTCTTC. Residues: CASSVAAGPHQFF.